This entry lists 10 T cell receptor beta chains sequenced from one sample in a study of a mutant IDH1 vaccine in newly diagnosed glioma. Documented time point: week 11, during vaccination. The content of each vaccine dose was 300 ug of mutant IDH1 20-mer peptide, and topical imiquimod accompanied it. Assay: immunoSEQ multiplex PCR; the TCRdb copy retains only in-frame clones and omits some. This sample has over 95,000 clones, with 85% to 90% found just once. No antigen has been identified for these receptors. The source material was PBMCs, sampled from a glioma patient whose treatment included an IDH1 peptide vaccine. These receptors were taken from a woman in her 50s with glioma.

As regards this clone: Its ends do not fully match the called genes, so a read error is possible. The V gene is TRBV9, the J gene TRBJ2-7, with D tentatively TRBD1 or TRBD2 (5 bases each). The CDR3 totals 13 residues. The germline V gene has CDR1 SGDLS and CDR2 YYNGEE. DNA for the CDR3: TGTGCCAGCAGCCTAGGGACCTCCCACGAGCAGTACTTC. Its protein product is CASSLGTSHEQYF.

The chain joins TRBV14 to TRBJ2-1; D unresolved. CDR1 SGHDN and CDR2 FVKESK come from the germline V gene. V shed 2 bases and J shed 4 bases, with 18 bases lying between them. CDR3 size: 17 residues. CDR3 DNA: TGTGCCAGCAGCCAACTTCCCTCCCGAGCCCTATACAATGAGCAGTTCTTC. Residues: CASSQLPSRALYNEQFF.

The chain employs TRBV2 and TRBJ1-5; a weak D match, TRBD1 (5 bases). This CDR3 has 14 amino acids. V lost 5 bases and J 2 bases, leaving 10 bases between the germline ends. Germline lookup yields CDR1 SNHLY and CDR2 FYNNEI. DNA of the CDR3: TGTGCCAGCAGTAGGCAGGGCGGCAATCAGCCCCAGCATTTT. The encoded protein is CASSRQGGNQPQHF.

The V call is TRBV5-1, the J call TRBJ2-5; TRBD2 aligns across 11 bases. The V gene's germline CDR1 is SGHRS and CDR2 YFSETQ. The CDR3 runs 16 residues. Trimming cost V 4 bases and J 1 base; bases outside gene matches: 6. The CDR3 reads CASSSTGLAVQETQYF. The DNA for the CDR3 is TGCGCCAGCAGCAGCACGGGACTAGCGGTCCAAGAGACCCAGTACTTC.

The chain couples TRBV27 to TRBJ2-1, with D maybe TRBD2 (5 bases). The CDR3 length is 15 residues. Trimming removed 8 bases from V and 4 bases from J, with 18 bases in between. Germline V gene sequence: CDR1 MNHEY, CDR2 SMNVEV (reference sequence). CDR3 in DNA: TGTGCCAGCCACATTGGAGGATCGGTTTACAATGAGCAGTTCTTC. This sequence encodes CASHIGGSVYNEQFF.

CDR3 nucleotides: TGTGCCAGCAGCTTGGGACCAAGGTCTTTCTTT. Its protein is CASSLGPRSFF. The gene calls are TRBV5-6 and TRBJ1-1, with no clear D. This CDR3 is 11 amino acids long. CDR1 is SGHDT and CDR2 is YYEEEE in the germline V gene. The V end lost 0 bases, the J end lost 12 bases, and 9 bases lay between the germline ends. Complete variable domain (other parts from reference TRBV5-6 and TRBJ1-1): DAGVTQSPTHLIKTRGQQVTLRCSPKSGHDTVSWYQQALGQGPQFIFQYYEEEERQRGNFPDRFSGHQFPNYSSELNVNALLLGDSALYLCASSLGPRSFFGQGTRLTVV.

The chain uses TRBV10-1 and TRBJ2-7; D is undetermined. The CDR3 contains 9 residues. The V end was cut by 8 bases, the J end by 6 bases, with 5 bases between. The germline CDR1 and CDR2 sequences are WNHNN and SYGVQD (reference sequence). The CDR3, as DNA: TGCGCCAGCCCCACCGAGCAGTACTTC. Protein: CASPTEQYF.

V usage is TRBV7-6 and J usage is TRBJ2-1, with 8 bases matching TRBD2. Germline V gene sequence: CDR1 SGHVS, CDR2 FNYEAQ. The J segment lost 7 bases and the V segment lost 1 base, leaving 6 bases of the junction unmatched. The CDR3 spans 15 residues. The CDR3 coding sequence is TGTGCCAGCAGCTTAGATCAGCGGGAGCCAAATGAGCAGTTCTTC. Its protein is CASSLDQREPNEQFF.

The rearrangement links TRBV2 to TRBJ1-1; D might be TRBD1 (5 bases). The germline V gene encodes CDR1 SNHLY and CDR2 FYNNEI. The CDR3 is made up of 13 amino acids. Trimming pared 8 bases from V and 5 bases from J, leaving 15 bases between. CDR3 nucleotides: TGTGCCAGCCTAGCGTGGGGCAGAACTGAAGCTTTCTTT. Protein sequence: CASLAWGRTEAFF.

The chain employs TRBV28 and TRBJ2-1; the D is unclear. Per the germline V gene, CDR1 is MDHEN and CDR2 is SYDVKM. V gave up 4 bases and J gave up 5 bases, with 6 bases separating them. The CDR3 totals 12 residues. The CDR3 loop reads CASSYSHNEQFF. The CDR3 nucleotides are TGTGCCAGCAGTTATTCCCACAATGAGCAGTTCTTC.